This is a list of T cell receptor beta chains from one sample in a study of blood T cell repertoires in COVID-19. Method: immunoSEQ multiplex PCR; TCRdb's copy keeps in-frame clones and lacks some. The sample has around 250,000 clones, approximately 90% seen once. The sample was peripheral blood. Receptors originate from a man aged 18 to 29 with active or convalescent COVID-19. Both conserved end residues are part of each CDR3. Each record gives: V gene, clone size, J gene, D gene, CDR3 protein, CDR3 DNA. D genes are given only for firm matches. Clone size is stated in some rows and not others, as once, few, many or a class when expanded.

V gene: TRBV28; clone size: once; J gene: TRBJ2-3; D gene: TRBD1; CDR3 protein: CASSLPGQDTDTQYF; CDR3 DNA: TGTGCCAGCAGCCTACCGGGACAGGACACAGATACGCAGTATTTT
V gene: TRBV5-1; clone size: many; J gene: TRBJ2-3; D gene: .; CDR3 protein: CASSLGDFTDTQYF; CDR3 DNA: TGCGCCAGCAGCTTGGGGGACTTCACAGATACGCAGTATTTT
V gene: TRBV29-1; clone size: .; J gene: TRBJ2-4; D gene: TRBD1; CDR3 protein: CSATEHRGRDIQYF; CDR3 DNA: TGCAGCGCCACCGAACACAGGGGGCGGGACATTCAGTACTTC
V gene: TRBV19; clone size: once; J gene: TRBJ2-6; D gene: .; CDR3 protein: CASSSGANVLTF; CDR3 DNA: TGTGCCAGTTCGTCTGGGGCCAACGTCCTGACTTTC
V gene: TRBV24-1; clone size: .; J gene: TRBJ1-2; D gene: .; CDR3 protein: CATSDLLFGYTF; CDR3 DNA: TGTGCCACCAGTGATTTGCTATTTGGCTACACCTTC
V gene: TRBV4-3; clone size: .; J gene: TRBJ2-5; D gene: .; CDR3 protein: CASSQAEEETQYF; CDR3 DNA: TGCGCCAGCAGCCAAGCAGAAGAAGAGACCCAGTACTTC
V gene: TRBV3-1/TRBV3-2; clone size: .; J gene: TRBJ1-3; D gene: .; CDR3 protein: CASSQPGGNTIYF; CDR3 DNA: TGTGCCAGCAGCCAACCCGGTGGAAACACCATATATTTT
V gene: TRBV11-2; clone size: once; J gene: TRBJ2-7; D gene: .; CDR3 protein: CASSLEGRPYEQYF; CDR3 DNA: TGTGCCAGCAGCTTAGAGGGGCGGCCCTACGAGCAGTACTTC
V gene: TRBV9; clone size: .; J gene: TRBJ2-2; D gene: .; CDR3 protein: CASSAPRGRELFF; CDR3 DNA: TGTGCCAGCAGCGCACCCAGGGGAAGGGAGCTGTTTTTT
V gene: TRBV27; clone size: .; J gene: TRBJ2-3; D gene: TRBD2; CDR3 protein: CASSPWTSGTDTQYF; CDR3 DNA: TGTGCCAGCAGTCCTTGGACTAGCGGCACAGATACGCAGTATTTT
V gene: TRBV24-1; clone size: few; J gene: TRBJ2-7; D gene: .; CDR3 protein: CATSDLRAGEQYF; CDR3 DNA: TGTGCCACCAGTGATTTGAGGGCGGGGGAGCAGTACTTC
V gene: TRBV5-8; clone size: .; J gene: TRBJ2-2; D gene: .; CDR3 protein: CASSSRTDINTGELFF; CDR3 DNA: TGTGCCAGCAGCTCCAGGACAGATATCAACACCGGGGAGCTGTTTTTT
V gene: TRBV5-1; clone size: .; J gene: TRBJ2-7; D gene: TRBD1; CDR3 protein: CASSQDRAKQYF; CDR3 DNA: TGCGCCAGCAGCCAAGACAGGGCCAAGCAGTACTTC
V gene: TRBV24-1; clone size: .; J gene: TRBJ1-5; D gene: .; CDR3 protein: CATSSPDQPQHF; CDR3 DNA: TGTGCCACCAGTAGTCCAGATCAGCCCCAGCATTTT
V gene: TRBV30; clone size: .; J gene: TRBJ1-6; D gene: .; CDR3 protein: CAWSYHEAVSSPLHF; CDR3 DNA: TGTGCCTGGAGCTACCACGAGGCAGTCTCTTCACCCCTCCACTTT
V gene: TRBV12-5; clone size: .; J gene: TRBJ2-5; D gene: .; CDR3 protein: CASGVGGGRETQYF; CDR3 DNA: TGTGCTAGTGGTGTCGGGGGTGGTCGAGAGACCCAGTACTTC
V gene: TRBV6-5; clone size: once; J gene: TRBJ1-3; D gene: TRBD1; CDR3 protein: CASSRRTGAGNTIYF; CDR3 DNA: TGTGCCAGCAGTAGGCGCACAGGGGCTGGAAACACCATATATTTT
V gene: TRBV18; clone size: .; J gene: TRBJ2-7; D gene: .; CDR3 protein: CASSPPGTSSTYEQYF; CDR3 DNA: TGTGCCAGCTCACCACCCGGCACTAGTAGTACCTACGAGCAGTACTTC
V gene: TRBV11-3; clone size: .; J gene: TRBJ2-1; D gene: .; CDR3 protein: CASSLVGASSYNEQFF; CDR3 DNA: TGTGCCAGCAGCTTAGTCGGAGCGAGCTCCTACAATGAGCAGTTCTTC
V gene: TRBV5-6; clone size: .; J gene: TRBJ1-2; D gene: TRBD1; CDR3 protein: CASRASTGGYGYTF; CDR3 DNA: TGTGCCAGCAGAGCCTCGACAGGGGGGTATGGCTACACCTTC
V gene: TRBV4-1; clone size: .; J gene: TRBJ2-5; D gene: .; CDR3 protein: CASSQDRAATGQETQYF; CDR3 DNA: TGCGCCAGCAGCCAAGATAGGGCTGCGACGGGGCAAGAGACCCAGTACTTC
V gene: TRBV28; clone size: once; J gene: TRBJ2-2; D gene: TRBD2; CDR3 protein: CASSLIGGRAGELFF; CDR3 DNA: TGTGCCAGCAGTTTAATCGGCGGGAGGGCCGGGGAGCTGTTTTTT
V gene: TRBV2; clone size: .; J gene: TRBJ1-6; D gene: .; CDR3 protein: CASSGSGGFGNSPLHF; CDR3 DNA: TGTGCCAGCAGCGGGAGCGGGGGCTTTGGTAATTCACCCCTCCACTTT
V gene: TRBV7-9; clone size: .; J gene: TRBJ1-2; D gene: TRBD1; CDR3 protein: CASSSPGTVDSYGYTF; CDR3 DNA: TGTGCCAGCAGCTCCCCGGGGACAGTCGATTCCTATGGCTACACCTTC
V gene: TRBV19; clone size: .; J gene: TRBJ1-2; D gene: .; CDR3 protein: CASGAQLINYGYTF; CDR3 DNA: TGTGCCAGTGGGGCACAATTAATTAACTATGGCTACACCTTC
V gene: TRBV27; clone size: .; J gene: TRBJ2-2; D gene: TRBD1; CDR3 protein: CASTLSPQGAGELFF; CDR3 DNA: TGTGCCAGCACTTTGTCCCCTCAGGGGGCCGGGGAGCTGTTTTTT
V gene: TRBV28; clone size: few; J gene: TRBJ1-1; D gene: TRBD1; CDR3 protein: CASSSGTGGWAFF; CDR3 DNA: TGTGCCAGCAGTTCCGGGACAGGGGGGTGGGCTTTCTTT
V gene: TRBV3-1/TRBV3-2; clone size: .; J gene: TRBJ1-5; D gene: .; CDR3 protein: CASSQEGGWDQPQHF; CDR3 DNA: TGTGCCAGCAGCCAAGAAGGAGGGTGGGATCAGCCCCAGCATTTT
V gene: TRBV9; clone size: .; J gene: TRBJ2-7; D gene: TRBD1; CDR3 protein: CASSADAGTGSEQYF; CDR3 DNA: TGTGCCAGCAGCGCAGACGCCGGGACAGGGTCCGAGCAGTACTTC
V gene: TRBV27; clone size: .; J gene: TRBJ2-2; D gene: TRBD2; CDR3 protein: CASSLSGTLGLAGVLGELFF; CDR3 DNA: TGTGCCAGCAGTTTATCTGGGACTTTGGGACTAGCGGGAGTGCTCGGGGAGCTGTTTTTT
V gene: TRBV6-2/TRBV6-3; clone size: .; J gene: TRBJ1-2; D gene: .; CDR3 protein: CASSYIGPGQEAYGYTF; CDR3 DNA: TGTGCCAGCAGTTACATCGGCCCTGGGCAGGAGGCCTATGGCTACACCTTC
V gene: TRBV2; clone size: .; J gene: TRBJ1-3; D gene: .; CDR3 protein: CASMDISGNTIYF; CDR3 DNA: TGTGCCAGCATGGACATCTCTGGAAACACCATATATTTT